This record looks at one T cell receptor (beta chain) sequence and its context. In the authors' workflow: Estimated nucleated cell counts came from reference gene primer amplification. The repertoire was sequenced with immunoSEQ multiplex PCR; TCRdb's copy has only in-frame clones and lacks some. Clone size and the V and J calls come from that table; the DNA yielded D and trimming. The data hold about 120,000 clones, with around 80% observed a single time. Germline assignment: CDR1 DFQATT and CDR2 SNEGSKA (reference sequence). The length of the CDR3 is 11 residues. The V end lost 2 bases, the J end lost 5 bases, and 6 bases lay between the germline ends. The data stem from a study of blood T cell repertoires in COVID-19.

The material sequenced was peripheral blood. The V call is TRBV20-1, the J call TRBJ2-5; D gene uncertain. The sequence was obtained from a man in his 70s with active or convalescent COVID-19. The DNA of the CDR3 is TGCAGTGCTAGACAGATCGAGACCCAGTACTTC. It translates to CSARQIETQYF.